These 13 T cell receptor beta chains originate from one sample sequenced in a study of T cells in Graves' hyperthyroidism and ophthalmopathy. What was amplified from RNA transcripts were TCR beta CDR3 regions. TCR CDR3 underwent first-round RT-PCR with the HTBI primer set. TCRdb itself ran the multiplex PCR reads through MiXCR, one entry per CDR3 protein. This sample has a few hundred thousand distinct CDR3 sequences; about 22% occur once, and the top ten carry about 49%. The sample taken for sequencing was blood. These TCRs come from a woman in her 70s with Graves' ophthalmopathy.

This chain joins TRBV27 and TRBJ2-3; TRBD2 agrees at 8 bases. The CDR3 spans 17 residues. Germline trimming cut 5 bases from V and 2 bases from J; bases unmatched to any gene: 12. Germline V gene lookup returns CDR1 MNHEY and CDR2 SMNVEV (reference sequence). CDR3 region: CASSPRGGRDYTDTQYF. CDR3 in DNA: TGTGCCAGCAGTCCCCGGGGGGGGCGGGACTACACAGATACGCAGTATTTT.

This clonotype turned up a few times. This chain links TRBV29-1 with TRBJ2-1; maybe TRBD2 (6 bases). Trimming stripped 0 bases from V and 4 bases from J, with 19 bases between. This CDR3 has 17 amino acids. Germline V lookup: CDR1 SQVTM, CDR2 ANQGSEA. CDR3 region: CSVEDSFAGTVYNEQFF. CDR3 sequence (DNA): TGCAGCGTTGAAGATTCTTTCGCGGGGACTGTTTACAATGAGCAGTTCTTC.

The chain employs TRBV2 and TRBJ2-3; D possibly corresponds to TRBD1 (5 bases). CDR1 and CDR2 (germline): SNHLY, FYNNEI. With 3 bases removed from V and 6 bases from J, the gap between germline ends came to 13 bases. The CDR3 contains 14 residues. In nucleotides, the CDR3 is TGTGCCAGCAGTGAGGAGCAGGGCAGCGATACGCAGTATTTT. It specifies CASSEEQGSDTQYF.

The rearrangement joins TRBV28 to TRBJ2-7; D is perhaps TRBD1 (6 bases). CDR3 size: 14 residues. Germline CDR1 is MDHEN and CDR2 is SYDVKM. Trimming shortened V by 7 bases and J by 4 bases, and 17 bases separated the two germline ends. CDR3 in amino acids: CASTSSGGGYEQYF. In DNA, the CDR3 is TGTGCCAGCACCTCTAGTGGGGGCGGGTACGAGCAGTACTTC.

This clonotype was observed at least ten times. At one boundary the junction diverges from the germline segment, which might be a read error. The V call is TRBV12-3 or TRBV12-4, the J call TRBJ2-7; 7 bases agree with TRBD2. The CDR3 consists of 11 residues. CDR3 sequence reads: CASSWDYQQYF. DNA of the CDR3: TGTGCCAGCAGCTGGGACTACCAGCAGTACTTC.

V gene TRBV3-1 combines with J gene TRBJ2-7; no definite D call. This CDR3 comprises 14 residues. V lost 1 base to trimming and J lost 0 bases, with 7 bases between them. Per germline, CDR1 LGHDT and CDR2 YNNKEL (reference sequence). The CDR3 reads CASSQAISSYEQYF. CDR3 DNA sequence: TGTGCCAGCAGCCAAGCGATAAGCTCCTACGAGCAGTACTTC.

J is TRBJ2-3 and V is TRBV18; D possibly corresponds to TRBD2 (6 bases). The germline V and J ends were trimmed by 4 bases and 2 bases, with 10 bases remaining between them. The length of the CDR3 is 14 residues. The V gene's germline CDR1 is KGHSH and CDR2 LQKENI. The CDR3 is CASSQAGITDTQYF. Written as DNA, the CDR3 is TGTGCCAGCTCACAGGCGGGGATCACAGATACGCAGTATTTT.

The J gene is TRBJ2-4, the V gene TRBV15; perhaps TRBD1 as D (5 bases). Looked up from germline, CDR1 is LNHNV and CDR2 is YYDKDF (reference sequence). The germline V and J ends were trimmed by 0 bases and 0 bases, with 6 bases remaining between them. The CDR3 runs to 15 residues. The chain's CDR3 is CATSRDRVAKNIQYF. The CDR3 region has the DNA TGTGCCACCAGCAGAGACAGGGTAGCCAAAAACATTCAGTACTTC.

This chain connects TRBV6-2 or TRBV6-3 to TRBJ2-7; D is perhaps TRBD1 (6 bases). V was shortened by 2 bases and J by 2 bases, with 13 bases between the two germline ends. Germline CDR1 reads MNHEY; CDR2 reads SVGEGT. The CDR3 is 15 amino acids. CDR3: CASSYGTTPTYEQYF. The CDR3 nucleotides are TGTGCCAGCAGTTACGGGACAACCCCTACCTACGAGCAGTACTTC.

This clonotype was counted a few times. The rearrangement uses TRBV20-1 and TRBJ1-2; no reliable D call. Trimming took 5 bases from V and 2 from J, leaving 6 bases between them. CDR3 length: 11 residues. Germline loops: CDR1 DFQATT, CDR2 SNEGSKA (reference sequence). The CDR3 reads CSAFENYGYTF. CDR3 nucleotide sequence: TGCAGTGCTTTTGAAAACTATGGCTACACCTTC.

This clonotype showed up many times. CDR3 protein: CASSLVSKNIQYF. For the CDR3, the DNA is TGTGCCAGCAGCTTAGTTTCCAAAAACATTCAGTACTTC. The chain links TRBV11-2 to TRBJ2-4; D gene uncertain. The CDR3 loop spans 13 amino acids. Per the germline V gene, CDR1 is SGHAT and CDR2 is FQNNGV. Trimming removed 1 base at V and 2 bases at J, with 3 bases between.

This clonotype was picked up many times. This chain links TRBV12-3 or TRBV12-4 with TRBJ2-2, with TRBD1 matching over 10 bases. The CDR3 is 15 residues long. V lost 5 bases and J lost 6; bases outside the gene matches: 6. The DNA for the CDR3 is TGTGCCAGCAGTGGGACAGGGGTTGACGCCGGGGAGCTGTTTTTT. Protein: CASSGTGVDAGELFF.

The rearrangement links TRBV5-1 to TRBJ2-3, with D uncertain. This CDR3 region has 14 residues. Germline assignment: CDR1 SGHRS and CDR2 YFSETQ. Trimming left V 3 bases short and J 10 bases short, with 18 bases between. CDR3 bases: TGCGCCAGCAGCTCGTCAGAAGTGGAGCATCCGCAGTATTTT. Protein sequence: CASSSSEVEHPQYF.